The clone carrying this T cell receptor beta chain has just one count. Its antigen is unknown. These donors were members of the roughly 120-subject validation cohort, a group separate from the approximately 620-subject first cohort. Measured with immunoSEQ multiplex PCR; TCRdb has only the in-frame clones, and not every one. The data show around 180,000 clones, more than 70% seen once. These data are taken from a study of cytomegalovirus exposure and HLA in healthy donors. Study at large: The 95 to 150 validation repertoires and the approximately 640 first-cohort repertoires shared a platform, a later analysis reported.

The CDR3 is 15 residues long. Trimming removed 1 base at V and 6 bases at J, with 13 bases between. Germline V gives CDR1 MNHNS, CDR2 SASEGT. General study points: In vitro data verified three CMV-associated chains as specific for CMV antigens. The TCR clusters that emerged in the first cohort tended, a later analysis found, to co-occur in the 120 or so validation repertoires.

Sequenced material: PBMCs. The TCR comes from a woman in her late teens or twenties in good health and CMV-seronegative. The rearrangement joins TRBV6-1 to TRBJ1-3; D ambiguous. In nucleotides, the CDR3 is TGTGCCAGCAGTGAAGGAAGAGGCGTAGCAAACACCATATATTTT. Amino acids: CASSEGRGVANTIYF.